What follows is one TCR beta chain and its context. TCRdb re-called the 5' RACE reads with MiXCR, one entry per CDR3 protein. The sample has 450,000 or so distinct CDR3 sequences, 11% to 15% seen once. After removal of 4 bases from V and 5 bases from J, the junction contained 4 bases not matched to a gene. Germline-derived CDR1 and CDR2 are MNHEY and SVGAGI. The CDR3 is 14 residues long. The data originate from a study of identical twins. These data were also reused for a study on yellow fever vaccine responses in identical twins.

The sequenced sample consisted of CD4+ T cells sorted from blood. The TCR originated in a woman younger than 30 in good health. The chain has TRBV6-5 and TRBJ1-5; 8 positions agree with TRBD1. The CDR3 coding sequence is TGTGCCAGCAGTTTAAAACAGGGGGATCAGCCCCAGCATTTT. As protein: CASSLKQGDQPQHF.